This TCR beta chain was observed in a study of CD8 T cells in Susac syndrome. Germline V CDR1 and CDR2: LGHDT, YNNKEL (reference sequence). Germline trimming cut 4 bases from V and 11 bases from J; bases unmatched to any gene: 9. CDR3 size: 13 residues. Blood CD8+ and CD4+ T cells underwent high-throughput TCR beta sequencing. TEMRA cells were enriched by FACS, while CD8+ and CD4+ T cells were obtained through a negative isolation that was performed magnetically. The authors reverse transcribed roughly 0.5 to 1 ug RNA with random hexamers. TCR beta CDR3 was amplified by immunoSEQ covering 54 Vbeta and 13 Jbeta. TCRdb reprocessed the immunoSEQ multiplex PCR reads with MiXCR, giving one entry per CDR3 protein. Here the sample spans 200,000 or so distinct CDR3 sequences, roughly 95% being singletons.

The sample consisted of CD4+ T cells from PBMCs. The V and J genes are TRBV3-1 and TRBJ1-1; 8 bases are a match to TRBD1. The clonotype comes from a human donor with multiple sclerosis. The CDR3, as DNA: TGTGCCAGCAGCCCTACGGGACAGGAGACGGCTTTCTTT. Translated: CASSPTGQETAFF.